Included here is one TCR beta chain sequence, with context. Its target is unknown. A read error may produce the germline difference seen at one junction end. Donors showed nominal health when sampled, although they likely had unrecorded immune exposures. It was with 60 Vbeta and 13 Jbeta primers that the PCR ran. The protocol was immunoSEQ multiplex PCR, while the TCRdb copy is restricted to in-frame clones and leaves out a portion. This sample has around 130,000 clones, with roughly 80% found just once. Germline lookup yields CDR1 SGHRS and CDR2 YFSETQ. The CDR3 has 16 residues. These data originate in a study of cytomegalovirus exposure and HLA in healthy donors. Findings and caveats of the study: Published work reported that the classifier diagnosed cytomegalovirus status with high specificity and sensitivity. More clonal expansion characterized HLA-associated TCR beta chains than equally common others in a later analysis.

The genes are TRBV5-1 and TRBJ1-6; a weak D match, TRBD1 (5 bases). The sequence was obtained from a woman aged 55-75 years in good health and CMV-seronegative. Sequenced sample: PBMCs. The CDR3 DNA follows: TGCGCCAGCAGGTTGGAGAGCGCCGCCCGGGGGTCACCCCTCCACTTT. Protein sequence: CASRLESAARGSPLHF.